Following are 7 T cell receptor beta chains from one sample sequenced in a study of beta chain features in type 1 diabetes. Study-level findings and limits: Within each of all four CD4+ subsets, Type 1 diabetes patients had TCRB CDR3s that were moderately but significantly shorter.

For these TCRs, the target antigens are not known. The entirety of the isolated RNA underwent reverse transcription, so expressed TCRB transcripts were sequenced. The data were produced by immunoSEQ multiplex PCR, yet TCRdb's version contains in-frame clones alone and is incomplete. The sample carries approximately 600,000 clones, around 12% recorded once. The sequenced material came from naive CD4+ T cells from blood. These receptor sequences come from a man aged 25 to 40 with type 1 diabetes.

The CDR3 spells CASSAETGTNEKLFF. The CDR3 DNA sequence: TGTGCCAGCAGCGCAGAGACTGGAACTAATGAAAAACTGTTTTTT. The chain employs TRBV9 and TRBJ1-4; D gene uncertain. Germline CDR1 reads SGDLS; CDR2 reads YYNGEE. CDR3 length equals 15 residues. Trimming pared 3 bases from V and 1 base from J, leaving 10 bases between.

The gene calls are TRBV9 and TRBJ1-6; no clear D gene. The CDR3 contains 15 residues. V was cut by 0 bases and J by 6 bases, with 10 bases left in between. CDR1 and CDR2 (germline): SGDLS, YYNGEE. DNA for the CDR3: TGTGCCAGCAGCGTAGTCGCGGGCCCTAATTCACCCCTCCACTTT. This gives the protein CASSVVAGPNSPLHF.

This clone was observed a few times. The rearrangement uses TRBV4-3 and TRBJ1-2, with D tentatively TRBD1 (5 bases). Trimming took 1 base from V and 8 from J, leaving 11 bases between them. CDR1 and CDR2 (germline): LGHNA, YSLEER. This CDR3 is 13 amino acids long. In nucleotides, the CDR3 is TGCGCCAGCAGCCAAGGCTCAGGGAGCGGCTACACCTTC. Amino acids: CASSQGSGSGYTF.

This clone has a handful of counts. The CDR3 spells CAWSPRGSFLPPLHF. The CDR3 DNA reads as TGTGCCTGGAGTCCCCGGGGTTCGTTCCTCCCACCCCTCCACTTT. The chain joins TRBV30 to TRBJ1-6; the D is unclear. The germline CDR1 and CDR2 sequences are GTSNPN and SVGIG (reference sequence). There are 15 residues in the CDR3. V was clipped by 2 bases and J by 11 bases, with 19 bases between them.

CDR3 nucleotides: TGTGCCAGCAGCCAACCGAGAGGGTCCCGTAATTCACCCCTCCACTTT. Its translation: CASSQPRGSRNSPLHF. V and J are TRBV4-2 and TRBJ1-6; D is unresolved. V dropped 2 bases and J dropped 6 bases, with 14 bases sitting between them. Per germline, CDR1 LGHNA and CDR2 YNFKEQ. This CDR3 spans 16 amino acids.

This clone was seen more than once but under ten times. The CDR3 DNA is TGTGCCATCAGTGACCTGGCTGGCGCGCCCCAGCATTTT. It is translated as CAISDLAGAPQHF. The chain combines TRBV10-3 with TRBJ1-5; D not resolved. The CDR3 is made up of 13 amino acids. Deletions cut 3 bases from V and 9 bases from J, with 12 bases between. The germline V gene encodes CDR1 ENHRY and CDR2 SYGVKD.

The sample holds a few counts of this clone. The rearrangement uses TRBV30 and TRBJ2-1, with 12 bases aligning to TRBD2. Germline V gives CDR1 GTSNPN, CDR2 SVGIG (reference sequence). After removal of 4 bases from V and 5 bases from J, the junction contained 3 bases not matched to a gene. The CDR3 loop spans 14 amino acids. The chain's CDR3 is CAWTSGGANNEQFF. In nucleotides, the CDR3 is TGTGCCTGGACTAGCGGGGGGGCTAACAATGAGCAGTTCTTC.